The subject of this entry is one TCR beta chain. Its antigen remains unknown. Sequence at one end of the junction differs from germline and may be a read error. Sequencing was performed with immunoSEQ multiplex PCR; in TCRdb, only in-frame clones are kept and a portion is missing. Of around 30,000 clones listed, roughly 71% are singletons. These data belong to a study of vaccination effects on CD4 cells after COVID-19. On the study more broadly: Samples came 142 and 148 days after COVID-19 diagnosis, before vaccination.

Viral peptide pool expansion of antigen-specific CD4+ T cells preceded sequencing in the ViraFEST assay. Once cultured for approximately ten days, the cells underwent separation to obtain CD4+ T cells. Documented for the person is a PCR-confirmed SARS-CoV-2 infection occurring between March and December 2020. This TCR was recovered from a human donor who had a prior SARS-CoV-2 infection. The input for sequencing was CD4+ T cells from PBMCs cultured with SARS-CoV-2 spike peptides, taken before COVID-19 vaccination.

The CDR3 spells CASSPRGLDRLQETQYF. CDR3 DNA sequence: TGTGCCAGCTCACCCCGTGGGCTGGACAGACTACAAGAGACTCAGTACTTC. The V call is TRBV18, the J call TRBJ2-5; D is perhaps TRBD1 (6 bases). CDR1 and CDR2 from the germline V gene are KGHSH and LQKENI. This CDR3 comprises 17 residues.